This TCR beta chain is from a study of T cell responses to AZD1222 COVID-19 vaccine. TCRdb keeps only in-frame clones here, not all; method: immunoSEQ multiplex PCR. The data show over 65,000 clones, with approximately 82% seen just once and 20% to 25% held by the top ten. V lost 3 bases, J lost 2 bases, and 11 bases stayed unmatched. In germline, CDR1 is KGHSH, CDR2 LQKENI. The CDR3 covers 17 residues. Sample: peripheral blood, taken on day 0 of AZD1222 vaccination. The TCR comes from an adult in good health. This rearrangement joins TRBV18 to TRBJ2-7; 9 nucleotides agree with TRBD2. CDR3 DNA: TGTGCCAGCTCACCCGCCACCTCTAGCGGGGTTGCCTACGAGCAGTACTTC. It translates to CASSPATSSGVAYEQYF. Variable domain in full (rest from reference TRBV18 and TRBJ2-7): NAGVMQNPRHLVRRRGQEARLRCSPMKGHSHVYWYRQLPEEGLKFMVYLQKENIIDESGMPKERFSAEFPKEGPSILRIQQVVRGDSAAYFCASSPATSSGVAYEQYFGPGTRLTVT.